The 26 T cell receptor beta chains in this list originate from one sample, sequenced in a study of blood T cell repertoires in COVID-19 (dated by TCRdb to about 2020). The receptor library was made with the immunoSEQ multiplex PCR assay. Held by TCRdb, this immuneACCESS table contains in-frame sequences only and omits some clones. Under half of the omission traces to an unresolved V gene where checked; the cause of the rest is unknown. In this sample the table shows hundreds of thousands of clones, about 89% of which occur a single time. Around a tenth of the sample belongs to the ten largest clones. The sequencing sample was made of PBMCs or T cells enriched from blood (not recorded which). The receptors here all came from a woman in her thirties or forties who had recovered from COVID-19.

This chain uses TRBV10-3 with TRBJ2-7, with a tentative D call TRBD2 (5 bases). Germline V gene sequence: CDR1 ENHRY, CDR2 SYGVKD. V gave up 3 bases and J gave up 0 bases, with 9 bases separating them. The CDR3 has 14 amino acids. Here the CDR3 reads CAISERTSSYEQYF. CDR3 sequence (DNA): TGTGCCATCAGTGAAAGAACTAGCTCCTACGAGCAGTACTTC.

The chain is built from TRBV7-8 and TRBJ2-3; the D gene is possibly TRBD2 (5 bases). Looked up from germline, CDR1 is SGHVS and CDR2 is FQNEAQ. This CDR3 is built from 15 residues. Trimming took 1 base from V and 1 from J, leaving 9 bases between them. The CDR3 spells CASSLVGSRTDTQYF. The CDR3 nucleotides read TGTGCCAGCAGCTTAGTGGGGAGTCGCACAGATACGCAGTATTTT.

The V gene is TRBV5-4, the J gene TRBJ2-5; TRBD2 matches at 12 bases. CDR3 length: 17 amino acids. The germline V gene encodes CDR1 SGHNT and CDR2 YYREEE (reference sequence). Trimming removed 3 bases from V and 2 bases from J; junction bases left unmatched: 8. CDR3 residues: CASSSLAGGPTQETQYF. Written as DNA, the CDR3 is TGTGCCAGCAGCTCCCTAGCGGGAGGGCCAACGCAAGAGACCCAGTACTTC.

The rearrangement joins TRBV4-3 to TRBJ2-3; 7 nucleotides line up with TRBD2. The CDR3 is 16 residues long. Germline V CDR1 and CDR2: LGHNA, YSLEER. V was clipped by 4 bases and J by 2 bases; unmatched bases: 9. CDR3 bases: TGCGCCAGCAGCCCCTTCGGGGCGGGGGACACAGATACGCAGTATTTT. Translation gives CASSPFGAGDTDTQYF.

The chain employs TRBV7-9 and TRBJ2-1, with D possibly TRBD2 on 5 matching bases. The germline gives CDR1 SEHNR, CDR2 FQNEAQ (reference sequence). The CDR3 totals 18 residues. The germline V and J ends were trimmed by 6 bases and 0 bases, with 21 bases remaining between them. The CDR3 sequence: CASRSPHVGATSYNEQFF. CDR3 DNA sequence: TGTGCCAGCAGATCACCTCACGTGGGAGCGACCTCCTACAATGAGCAGTTCTTC.

This clone appeared once. This chain uses TRBV7-2 with TRBJ2-3, with D possibly matching TRBD1 (6 bases). The CDR3 runs 12 residues. CDR1 is SGHTA and CDR2 is FQGNSA in the germline V gene. V lost 6 bases, J lost 6 bases, and 10 bases lay in between. The CDR3: CASSHGGDTQYF. The CDR3 coding sequence is TGTGCCAGCAGTCATGGGGGCGATACGCAGTATTTT.

This chain joins TRBV12-3 or TRBV12-4 and TRBJ2-2, with D perhaps TRBD2 (6 bases). Trimming left V 3 bases short and J 7 bases short, with 9 bases between. The CDR3 length is 13 residues. The CDR3 DNA reads TGTGCCAGCAGTTTTGTCGGGGGCGGGGAGCTGTTTTTT. Translating it yields CASSFVGGGELFF.

This chain joins TRBV6-5 and TRBJ1-2; 9 nucleotides match TRBD1. Germline CDR1 reads MNHEY; CDR2 reads SVGAGI. This CDR3 contains 12 residues. J lost 8 bases, V lost 6 bases, and 4 bases had no gene match. CDR3 sequence: CASRGQGGGYTF. In nucleotides, the CDR3 is TGTGCCAGCAGGGGACAGGGCGGAGGCTACACCTTC.

The genes are TRBV10-1 and TRBJ2-3; 12 bases fit TRBD2. V lost 6 bases to trimming and J lost 3 bases; unmatched junction nucleotides: 10. CDR3 length: 17 amino acids. The germline gives CDR1 WNHNN, CDR2 SYGVQD (reference sequence). CDR3 nucleotide sequence: TGCGCCAGCAGCGAAGGACTAGCGGGGCGGATTACAGATACGCAGTATTTT. Translated: CASSEGLAGRITDTQYF.

CDR3 sequence (DNA): TGTGCCACCAGCAGCGGGAGGGGCTACGAGCAGTACTTC. The encoded protein is CATSSGRGYEQYF. The rearrangement uses TRBV24-1 and TRBJ2-7; 10 bases fit TRBD2. Germline-derived CDR1 and CDR2 are KGHDR and SFDVKD. The CDR3 runs 13 residues. The J segment lost 3 bases and the V segment lost 7 bases, leaving 2 bases of the junction unmatched.

The chain couples TRBV28 to TRBJ2-7; 8 nucleotides agree with TRBD1. The germline CDR1 and CDR2 sequences are MDHEN and SYDVKM. J lost 1 base, V lost 5 bases, and 7 bases had no gene match. CDR3 length: 15 amino acids. The CDR3 loop is CASSPRTGTSYEQYF. The DNA of the CDR3 is TGTGCCAGCAGTCCACGGACAGGGACTTCCTACGAGCAGTACTTC.

The gene calls are TRBV29-1 and TRBJ2-7; no clear D gene. V was clipped by 3 bases and J by 3 bases, with 15 bases between them. Germline V gives CDR1 SQVTM, CDR2 ANQGSEA. The CDR3 is 14 residues long. The CDR3 DNA is TGCAGCGTTGAGTTGGCAGGTCAAAGCTACGAGCAGTACTTC. Protein product: CSVELAGQSYEQYF.

Concerning this clone itself: Different DNA sequences within this sample yield the same CDR3. The chain links TRBV29-1 to TRBJ2-1; 10 bases line up with TRBD1. Germline CDR1 reads SQVTM; CDR2 reads ANQGSEA. V was clipped by 5 bases and J by 7 bases; unmatched bases: 5. The CDR3 consists of 13 residues. In DNA, the CDR3 is TGCAGCGTTCTACGGACAGGGGGGAATGAGCAGTTCTTC. Amino acids: CSVLRTGGNEQFF.

V gene TRBV11-2 combines with J gene TRBJ2-7, with a tentative D call TRBD1 (5 bases). This CDR3 has 15 amino acids. Looked up from germline, CDR1 is SGHAT and CDR2 is FQNNGV. Trimming left V 1 base short and J 5 bases short, with 15 bases between. The CDR3 sequence: CASSLVPLREHEQYF. The CDR3 DNA sequence: TGTGCCAGCAGCTTAGTCCCGCTCAGGGAACACGAGCAGTACTTC.

The chain employs TRBV19 and TRBJ2-2; TRBD2 might be the D (5 bases). V shed 5 bases and J shed 15 bases, with 13 bases lying between them. The CDR3 contains 11 residues. CDR1 is LNHDA, CDR2 SQIVND, per germline (reference sequence). CDR3 coding DNA: TGTGCCAGTAGTTTAGGACTTGGGTTGTTTTTT. This gives the protein CASSLGLGLFF. Full variable domain (rest looked up from reference TRBV19 and TRBJ2-2): DGGITQSPKYLFRKEGQNVTLSCEQNLNHDAMYWYRQDPGQGLRLIYYSQIVNDFQKGDIAEGYSVSREKKESFPLTVTSAQKNPTAFYLCASSLGLGLFFGEGSRLTVL.

The chain has TRBV5-1 and TRBJ1-4, with 7 bases lining up with TRBD1. Trimming cost V 4 bases and J 3 bases; bases outside gene matches: 3. The CDR3 runs to 14 residues. CDR1 is SGHRS and CDR2 is YFSETQ in the germline V gene. The CDR3 bases are TGCGCCAGCAGCGACGGGACAGCTAATGAAAAACTGTTTTTT. Translating it yields CASSDGTANEKLFF.

The chain recombines TRBV19 with TRBJ1-5; D is ambiguous. The V end lost 5 bases, the J end lost 5 bases, and 10 bases lay between the germline ends. The germline V gene has CDR1 LNHDA and CDR2 SQIVND (reference sequence). This CDR3 contains 13 residues. The CDR3 region has the DNA TGTGCCAGTAGTTCAGATGATGATCAGCCCCAGCATTTT. This sequence encodes CASSSDDDQPQHF.

V gene TRBV7-2 combines with J gene TRBJ1-1, with unresolved D. The CDR3 has 12 residues. Deletions cut 10 bases from V and 6 bases from J, with 15 bases between. Germline CDR1 and CDR2: SGHTA and FQGNSA. CDR3 loop: CATTRWGAEAFF. Written as DNA, the CDR3 is TGTGCCACCACTCGGTGGGGAGCTGAAGCTTTCTTT.

This clone has more than one count but fewer than ten. The V gene is TRBV7-6, the J gene TRBJ1-1; 9 bases align to TRBD1. The CDR3 totals 14 residues. Losses at the gene ends were 4 bases for V and 5 bases for J; bases not matched to a gene: 5. From germline, CDR1 is SGHVS and CDR2 FNYEAQ. In DNA form, the CDR3 reads TGTGCCAGCAGCTCCGGGACAGGGAGGACTGAAGCTTTCTTT. Its translation: CASSSGTGRTEAFF. Full variable domain (rest looked up from reference TRBV7-6 and TRBJ1-1): GAGVSQSPRYKVTKRGQDVALRCDPISGHVSLYWYRQALGQGPEFLTYFNYEAQQDKSGLPNDRFSAERPEGSISTLTIQRTEQRDSAMYRCASSSGTGRTEAFFGQGTRLTVV.

V gene TRBV27 combines with J gene TRBJ2-7, with D perhaps matching TRBD1 (6 bases). This CDR3 contains 14 residues. Germline V gene sequence: CDR1 MNHEY, CDR2 SMNVEV (reference sequence). V lost 6 bases, J lost 2 bases, and 14 bases lay in between. CDR3 sequence reads: CASSHRDTTYEQYF. CDR3 in DNA: TGTGCCAGCAGCCACCGGGACACGACCTACGAGCAGTACTTC.

This clone was counted between two and nine times. This chain links TRBV27 with TRBJ1-6; no firm D call. Germline V gene lookup returns CDR1 MNHEY and CDR2 SMNVEV (reference sequence). V lost 5 bases and J lost 4, with 15 bases in between. The CDR3 is 16 amino acids. The CDR3 DNA follows: TGTGCCAGCAGTCCTGCGGCGGGTCCTTATAATTCACCCCTCCACTTT. Translation: CASSPAAGPYNSPLHF.

V and J are TRBV9 and TRBJ2-1; 10 positions agree with TRBD2. Germline-derived CDR1 and CDR2 are SGDLS and YYNGEE. CDR3 length: 16 amino acids. V lost 0 bases to trimming and J lost 5 bases; unmatched junction nucleotides: 5. The CDR3 bases are TGTGCCAGCAGCGTAGCGGTAGCGGGGGGTAACAATGAGCAGTTCTTC. Translating gives CASSVAVAGGNNEQFF.

The chain has TRBV30 and TRBJ1-1, with D perhaps matching TRBD1 (5 bases). Germline assignment: CDR1 GTSNPN and CDR2 SVGIG (reference sequence). V was clipped by 3 bases and J by 0 bases, with 11 bases between them. The CDR3 runs 14 residues. The CDR3 reads CAWRQEELNTEAFF. CDR3 DNA sequence: TGTGCCTGGAGACAGGAAGAACTGAACACTGAAGCTTTCTTT.

The chain uses TRBV4-3 and TRBJ1-2, with 7 bases fitting TRBD1. J lost 2 bases, V lost 4 bases, and 4 bases had no gene match. The CDR3 is 14 residues long. Looked up from germline, CDR1 is LGHNA and CDR2 is YSLEER. DNA for the CDR3: TGCGCCAGCAGCCGGGACAGAATGAACTATGGCTACACCTTC. Translation gives CASSRDRMNYGYTF.

The genes are TRBV28 and TRBJ1-2; D is possibly TRBD1 (5 bases). Germline loops: CDR1 MDHEN, CDR2 SYDVKM. Between the trimmed V and J ends, which lost 2 bases and 3 bases, there was a span of 13 bases. The CDR3 covers 15 residues. The CDR3: CASSLGGGADYGYTF. For the CDR3, the DNA is TGTGCCAGCAGTTTAGGGGGAGGGGCGGACTATGGCTACACCTTC.

This clone is a singleton in its sample. The chain carries TRBV5-1 and TRBJ1-4; the D gene is possibly TRBD1 (5 bases). The V gene's germline CDR1 is SGHRS and CDR2 YFSETQ. The CDR3 covers 16 residues. Trimming removed 0 bases at V and 3 bases at J, with 12 bases between. The CDR3 coding sequence is TGCGCCAGCAGCTTGGCGGGTCAGGGTCCTAATGAAAAACTGTTTTTT. Translated: CASSLAGQGPNEKLFF.